This TCR beta chain was observed in a study of shared clonotypes between healthy human individuals. Across several immunoSEQ plates, the genomic DNA of each subset was split evenly. The method was immunoSEQ multiplex PCR; TCRdb's version includes in-frame clones alone and lacks a portion of them. The sample has 450,000 to 500,000 clones; approximately 80% are singletons. Per the germline V gene, CDR1 is SGHKS and CDR2 is YYEKEE (reference sequence). The CDR3 runs 15 residues. After removal of 5 bases from V and 2 bases from J, the junction contained 10 bases not matched to a gene. As to this clone: What it recognizes is unknown.

Study-wide results and limits: Clonotype sharing among donors was expected to depend on sequencing depth.

The rearrangement uses TRBV5-5 and TRBJ2-7; 7 bases are a match to TRBD1. The TCR originated in a woman in her 40s in good health. Some clones in this sample may be carry-over from other donors' samples. The source material was PBMCs. Here the CDR3 DNA reads TGTGCCAGCAGACCGGACAGGTATATTACCTACGAGCAGTACTTC. Its translation: CASRPDRYITYEQYF.